A single sample is the source of the 14 T cell receptor beta chains below, sequenced in a study of blood T cell repertoires in COVID-19. TCRdb's table, derived via immunoSEQ multiplex PCR, lists solely in-frame clones and lacks some. The data hold under 200,000 clones, with approximately 90% observed a single time. Input material: PBMCs or T cells enriched from blood (not recorded which). The receptors were gathered from a woman aged 45-65 years who had recovered from COVID-19.

The chain joins TRBV11-3 to TRBJ2-7, with D tentatively TRBD2 (6 bases). Germline assignment: CDR1 SGHNT and CDR2 YENEEA. The CDR3 covers 14 residues. Trimming stripped 2 bases from V and 3 bases from J, with 11 bases between. CDR3 region: CASSLSDGGYEQYF. As DNA, the CDR3 is TGTGCCAGCAGCTTATCGGACGGGGGCTACGAGCAGTACTTC.

The chain joins TRBV9 to TRBJ2-2, with D maybe TRBD1 (6 bases). V lost 10 bases to trimming and J lost 2 bases, with 27 bases between them. The CDR3 has 18 residues. Germline CDR1 is SGDLS and CDR2 is YYNGEE. The CDR3: CAERSPLSGTPNTGELFF. For the CDR3, the DNA is TGTGCCGAGAGGTCCCCGCTGTCCGGGACACCCAACACCGGGGAGCTGTTTTTT.

This chain connects TRBV11-1 to TRBJ1-2; 12 bases are a match to TRBD1. Germline V gene sequence: CDR1 SGHAT, CDR2 FQDESV (reference sequence). The V gene end was trimmed by 5 bases and the J gene end by 4 bases; junction bases not matched to a gene: 2. CDR3 size: 14 residues. CDR3 coding DNA: TGTGCCAGCAGCGGGACAGGGGGCTTCTATGGCTACACCTTC. Encoded protein: CASSGTGGFYGYTF.

This clone was seen a handful of times. The chain joins TRBV5-1 to TRBJ2-3; a weak D match, TRBD2 (6 bases). V lost 5 bases to trimming and J lost 0 bases, with 10 bases between them. CDR3 length equals 14 residues. The germline CDR1 and CDR2 sequences are SGHRS and YFSETQ. CDR3 nucleotide sequence: TGCGCCAGCAGGACCGGGACTAGCACAGATACGCAGTATTTT. Amino acids: CASRTGTSTDTQYF.

V and J are TRBV7-9 and TRBJ1-2, with 10 bases fitting TRBD1. Germline CDR1 and CDR2: SEHNR and FQNEAQ (reference sequence). The CDR3 loop spans 17 amino acids. The ends lost 5 bases at V and 3 bases at J; junction bases unmatched: 12. In DNA, the CDR3 is TGTGCCAGCAGCGTTCCGGGACAGGGGCCGAAGGACTATGGCTACACCTTC. Its protein is CASSVPGQGPKDYGYTF. The whole variable domain, filled in from reference TRBV7-9 and TRBJ1-2, reads DTGVSQNPRHKITKRGQNVTFRCDPISEHNRLYWYRQTLGQGPEFLTYFQNEAQLEKSRLLSDRFSAERPKGSFSTLEIQRTEQGDSAMYLCASSVPGQGPKDYGYTFGSGTRLTVV.

The J gene is TRBJ2-2, the V gene TRBV19; 10 nucleotides align to TRBD1. Germline trimming cut 7 bases from V and 5 bases from J; bases unmatched to any gene: 13. Germline lookup yields CDR1 LNHDA and CDR2 SQIVND (reference sequence). The CDR3 has 17 amino acids. CDR3: CASTGFQRTGGTGELFF. CDR3 nucleotides: TGTGCCAGTACCGGCTTCCAGAGGACAGGGGGGACCGGGGAGCTGTTTTTT. Full variable domain (remainder filled in from reference TRBV19 and TRBJ2-2): DGGITQSPKYLFRKEGQNVTLSCEQNLNHDAMYWYRQDPGQGLRLIYYSQIVNDFQKGDIAEGYSVSREKKESFPLTVTSAQKNPTAFYLCASTGFQRTGGTGELFFGEGSRLTVL.

This clone showed up just once. The chain employs TRBV5-4 and TRBJ2-2, with D possibly matching TRBD1 (6 bases). The ends were cut back, 4 bases at V and 4 bases at J, with 17 bases in the middle. From germline, CDR1 is SGHNT and CDR2 YYREEE (reference sequence). The CDR3 has 16 residues. The CDR3 loop reads CASSPKDAGVTGELFF. DNA of the CDR3: TGTGCCAGCAGCCCGAAGGATGCAGGGGTCACCGGGGAGCTGTTTTTT.

The chain couples TRBV7-8 to TRBJ1-2; unclear D gene. Germline assignment: CDR1 SGHVS and CDR2 FQNEAQ. The CDR3 is 14 residues long. Trimming took off 7 bases at V and 4 bases at J, with 16 bases between the two ends. This CDR3 reads CASTVTEGSYGYTF. CDR3 DNA sequence: TGTGCCAGCACCGTAACCGAGGGAAGCTATGGCTACACCTTC.

The chain couples TRBV6-2 or TRBV6-3 to TRBJ1-2, with D unclear. The CDR3 runs 16 residues. Between the trimmed V and J ends, which lost 2 bases and 0 bases, there was a span of 13 bases. CDR1 MNHEY and CDR2 SVGEGT come from the germline V gene. DNA for the CDR3: TGTGCCAGCAGTTACCTTGTACAGAGTTCTAACTATGGCTACACCTTC. Translation: CASSYLVQSSNYGYTF.

This chain links TRBV19 with TRBJ1-6; D remains ambiguous. The germline CDR1 and CDR2 sequences are LNHDA and SQIVND (reference sequence). CDR3 length equals 14 residues. V gave up 5 bases and J gave up 10 bases, with 15 bases separating them. CDR3 sequence: CASSHRESTSPLHF. The DNA of the CDR3 is TGTGCCAGTAGTCACCGGGAGAGCACGTCACCCCTCCACTTT.

This clone has a single count. The chain carries TRBV11-2 and TRBJ2-3, with 8 bases fitting TRBD2. The CDR3 consists of 15 residues. Looked up from germline, CDR1 is SGHAT and CDR2 is FQNNGV. Trimming at V came to 6 bases and at J to 2 bases, leaving 7 bases not matched to a gene. This CDR3 is CASSFGTRDTDTQYF. The DNA of the CDR3 is TGTGCCAGCAGTTTCGGGACTAGGGACACAGATACGCAGTATTTT.

The rearrangement joins TRBV4-1 to TRBJ2-2, with 7 nucleotides matching TRBD2. The germline gives CDR1 MGHRA, CDR2 YSYEKL. The CDR3 spans 15 residues. V was pared by 1 base and J by 10 bases, with 9 bases of the junction left unmatched. The CDR3 is CASSQVPSGPPELFF. The CDR3 DNA follows: TGCGCCAGCAGCCAAGTTCCTAGCGGTCCACCGGAGCTGTTTTTT.

The V gene is TRBV19, the J gene TRBJ1-1; 8 nucleotides line up with TRBD1. The CDR3 has 15 amino acids. Germline lookup yields CDR1 LNHDA and CDR2 SQIVND (reference sequence). V shed 4 bases, J shed 0 bases, and the junction held 4 bases outside the gene matches. CDR3: CASSNQGALNTEAFF. CDR3 sequence (DNA): TGTGCCAGTAGTAACCAGGGGGCTCTGAACACTGAAGCTTTCTTT.

V and J are TRBV3-1 (or the pseudogene TRBV3-2) and TRBJ2-2; D may be TRBD1 (6 bases). This CDR3 has 13 amino acids. V lost 4 bases, J lost 6 bases, and 9 bases lay in between. Germline CDR1 reads LGHDT; CDR2 reads YNNKEL (reference sequence). CDR3 sequence (DNA): TGTGCCAGCAGCCCACAGGGTTCCGGGGAGCTGTTTTTT. It codes for CASSPQGSGELFF.